This TCR beta chain was observed in a study of OX40 agonist ivuxolimab in advanced cancers. With 6 bases removed from V and 3 bases from J, the gap between germline ends came to 20 bases. CDR3 size: 16 residues. CDR1 and CDR2 (germline): SQVTM, ANQGSEA. Measured with immunoSEQ multiplex PCR; TCRdb has only the in-frame clones, and not every one. The sample carries tens of thousands of clones, around 89% recorded once. The chain combines TRBV29-1 with TRBJ2-2; D possibly corresponds to TRBD1 (6 bases). Sample: CD4+ or CD8+ T cells sorted from blood, taken in a trial of the OX40 agonist ivuxolimab. The sequence was collected from an adult with an advanced solid tumor such as melanoma, head and neck, liver or kidney cancer. CDR3 loop: CSVSTGRTEDTGELFF. For the CDR3, the DNA is TGCAGCGTCTCGACAGGCAGGACTGAAGACACCGGGGAGCTGTTTTTT.